This T cell receptor (beta chain) was obtained from a study of T cell responses to AZD1222 COVID-19 vaccine. Study-wide results and limits: The CD4 TCRs associated with vaccination extended across spike and predominated at 160-218 and 743-854. The peak T cell response came first, and repertoires were sampled only after it.

Germline CDR1 MGHRA, CDR2 YSYEKL. J was trimmed by 3 bases and V by 0 bases; bases with no gene match: 15. This CDR3 comprises 19 residues. Using immunoSEQ multiplex PCR, the repertoire was profiled, and TCRdb retains in-frame clones only, with some absent. The repertoire holds over 150,000 clones, with 88% as singletons. About this clone: The antigen remains unidentified.

This clonotype was sampled from an adult who received the AZD1222 COVID-19 vaccine. The V gene is TRBV4-1, the J gene TRBJ1-1; 8 bases are a match to TRBD1. The specimen was peripheral blood, collected 28 days after the second AZD1222 dose. The chain's CDR3 is CASSQDRETGAGWDTEAFF. In DNA form, the CDR3 reads TGCGCCAGCAGCCAAGATCGGGAGACAGGGGCCGGGTGGGACACTGAAGCTTTCTTT.